A selection of T cell receptor beta chains follows, all from one sample in a study of T cell changes during pregnancy in multiple sclerosis. Using immunoSEQ multiplex PCR, the repertoire was profiled, and TCRdb retains in-frame clones only, with some absent. The table has some 94,000 clones, approximately 92% seen once. Sequences were derived from peripheral blood, sampled in the first trimester of pregnancy. The source is a female donor with multiple sclerosis, enrolled in a pregnancy study. CDR3s include the opening cysteine and the closing phenylalanine or tryptophan. A D gene is named only where the DNA matches it firmly. The size of a clone is reported for some rows only, either as once, few or many, or as a class for expanded clones.

d_call	v_call	clone_size	j_call	cdr3_aa	cdr3_nt
-	TRBV7-2	few	TRBJ1-1	CAVQQVMNTEAFF	TGTGCCGTACAACAGGTCATGAACACTGAAGCTTTCTTT
-	TRBV12-5	-	TRBJ2-1	CASGLVLGDLDNEQFF	TGTGCTAGTGGTTTGGTACTAGGAGACTTGGACAATGAGCAGTTCTTC
TRBD1	TRBV19	-	TRBJ1-4	CASSIRGGHEKLFF	TGTGCCAGTAGTATCCGAGGGGGCCATGAAAAACTGTTTTTT
TRBD2	TRBV27	-	TRBJ2-1	CASSFSSGRRFF	TGTGCCAGCAGTTTTAGTAGCGGGAGGCGGTTCTTC
-	TRBV6-5	-	TRBJ1-3	CASTPGGLSGNTIYF	TGTGCCAGCACTCCTGGAGGGCTCTCTGGAAACACCATATATTTT
-	TRBV5-1	few	TRBJ2-7	CASSLDRTLGEQYF	TGCGCCAGCAGCTTGGACAGGACCCTGGGGGAGCAGTACTTC
TRBD2	TRBV7-8	-	TRBJ2-7	CASSLALAGAHLSYEQYF	TGTGCCAGCAGCTTAGCCCTAGCGGGAGCCCACCTCTCCTACGAGCAGTACTTC
-	TRBV27	-	TRBJ2-1	CASSLGGGYNEQFF	TGTGCCAGCAGTTTAGGGGGAGGCTACAATGAGCAGTTCTTC
-	TRBV27	-	TRBJ2-3	CASSSPLTDTQYF	TGTGCCAGCAGTTCCCCCCTCACAGATACGCAGTATTTT
-	TRBV30	-	TRBJ2-1	CAWSGGGLYNEQFF	TGTGCCTGGAGTGGGGGGGGCCTTTACAATGAGCAGTTCTTC
-	TRBV4-1	-	TRBJ1-3	CASSQVGGRNTIYF	TGCGCCAGCAGCCAAGTAGGGGGTAGAAACACCATATATTTT
TRBD1	TRBV5-1	-	TRBJ2-7	CASRPGQAYEQYF	TGCGCCAGCAGACCGGGACAGGCCTACGAGCAGTACTTC
-	TRBV4-1	-	TRBJ1-1	CASSQVSDTRPEAFF	TGCGCCAGCAGCCAAGTCAGTGACACCAGACCTGAAGCTTTCTTT
-	TRBV28	-	TRBJ1-1	CASSSPGGPEAFF	TGTGCCAGCAGTTCACCGGGCGGGCCTGAAGCTTTCTTT
TRBD1	TRBV27	-	TRBJ2-7	CASSLFRDRGHEQYF	TGTGCCAGCAGTTTATTCCGGGACAGGGGCCACGAGCAGTACTTC
-	TRBV6-5	-	TRBJ2-7	CASRWSPMDEQYF	TGTGCCAGTAGGTGGAGTCCGATGGACGAGCAGTACTTC
-	TRBV6-5	-	TRBJ2-1	CASSYSTQNNEQFF	TGTGCCAGCAGTTACTCCACACAGAACAATGAGCAGTTCTTC
TRBD2	TRBV5-1	-	TRBJ2-3	CASNYGLAGSTDTQYF	TGCGCCAGCAACTACGGACTAGCGGGGAGCACAGATACGCAGTATTTT
TRBD1	TRBV28	-	TRBJ1-2	CAGRDRASYGYTF	TGTGCCGGACGGGACAGGGCCTCCTATGGCTACACCTTC
TRBD1	TRBV12-5	-	TRBJ1-1	CASGLGQGANTEAFF	TGTGCTAGTGGTTTGGGACAGGGGGCGAACACTGAAGCTTTCTTT
TRBD2	TRBV18	-	TRBJ2-7	CASSTRTSGRYEQYF	TGTGCCAGCTCAACCCGGACTAGCGGGAGATACGAGCAGTACTTC
TRBD1	TRBV29-1	-	TRBJ2-7	CSVATVWGQRDEQYF	TGCAGCGTTGCGACAGTATGGGGACAGAGGGACGAGCAGTACTTC
-	TRBV30	-	TRBJ1-2	CAWSGQTGYGYTF	TGTGCCTGGAGCGGCCAGACAGGTTATGGCTACACCTTC
TRBD2	TRBV4-1	-	TRBJ2-5	CASSHPGTSRETQYF	TGCGCCAGCAGCCACCCCGGGACTAGTAGAGAGACCCAGTACTTC
-	TRBV1	-	TRBJ1-3	CTSGGMGEGLNSGNTIYF	TGCACCAGCGGGGGGATGGGTGAGGGGCTCAACTCTGGAAACACCATATATTTT
TRBD2	TRBV27	once	TRBJ2-1	CASTTGLAGVFSNEQFF	TGTGCCAGCACCACGGGACTAGCGGGAGTGTTTTCCAATGAGCAGTTCTTC
TRBD2	TRBV13	-	TRBJ2-5	CASSFRLAGLQETQYF	TGTGCCAGCAGCTTCCGTCTAGCGGGTCTCCAAGAGACCCAGTACTTC
-	TRBV29-1	-	TRBJ1-2	CSVGGQHNGYTF	TGCAGCGTTGGAGGCCAGCATAATGGCTACACCTTC
TRBD1	TRBV5-5	-	TRBJ2-2	CASSLAGTGNTGELFF	TGTGCCAGCAGCTTAGCCGGGACAGGAAACACCGGGGAGCTGTTTTTT
-	TRBV18	-	TRBJ1-5	CASSQMRQNNQPQHF	TGTGCCAGCTCACAGATGAGACAGAACAATCAGCCCCAGCATTTT
-	TRBV5-4	-	TRBJ2-2	CASSLLNTGELFF	TGTGCCAGCAGCTTGCTGAACACCGGGGAGCTGTTTTTT
TRBD1	TRBV7-9	-	TRBJ1-1	CASSAGQVETEAFF	TGTGCCAGCAGCGCGGGACAGGTCGAGACTGAAGCTTTCTTT
TRBD1	TRBV7-2	-	TRBJ2-7	CASSLNTGALGEQYF	TGTGCCAGCAGCTTAAACACAGGGGCCTTGGGTGAGCAGTACTTC
TRBD2	TRBV14	-	TRBJ2-2	CASSPRLAGAGELFF	TGTGCCAGCAGCCCCCGACTAGCGGGAGCCGGGGAGCTGTTTTTT
TRBD1	TRBV27	-	TRBJ2-7	CASSLTGGDFSEQYF	TGTGCCAGCAGTTTGACAGGGGGCGATTTCTCCGAGCAGTACTTC
-	TRBV7-9	-	TRBJ1-2	CASSSNQGPAGYGYTF	TGTGCCAGCAGCTCAAACCAGGGGCCCGCTGGCTATGGCTACACCTTC
-	TRBV6-5	-	TRBJ1-2	CASSSGDYGYTF	TGTGCCAGCAGTTCAGGGGACTATGGCTACACCTTC
-	TRBV7-3	-	TRBJ2-1	CASSSPGTAYNEQFF	TGTGCCAGCAGCTCTCCCGGGACTGCGTACAATGAGCAGTTCTTC
TRBD1	TRBV5-1	-	TRBJ1-2	CASSWGQGMVGYTF	TGCGCCAGCAGCTGGGGACAGGGGATGGTTGGCTACACCTTC
TRBD1	TRBV5-1	-	TRBJ1-2	CASSMAGTGGAYGYTF	TGCGCCAGCAGTATGGCGGGGACAGGGGGCGCCTATGGCTACACCTTC
TRBD1	TRBV7-8	once	TRBJ1-2	CASSPTGPGGYTF	TGTGCCAGCAGCCCGACAGGGCCCGGAGGCTACACCTTC
TRBD2	TRBV6-1	-	TRBJ2-7	CASRQAGVSYEQYF	TGTGCCAGCAGACAAGCGGGAGTCTCCTACGAGCAGTACTTC
-	TRBV19	-	TRBJ2-7	CASSWDLGTGRTDEQYF	TGTGCCAGTAGCTGGGACCTAGGGACTGGGCGTACGGACGAGCAGTACTTC
TRBD2	TRBV27	-	TRBJ2-7	CASRESAGGWYEQYF	TGTGCCAGCAGGGAGAGCGCGGGAGGTTGGTACGAGCAGTACTTC
-	TRBV27	few	TRBJ2-2	CASSLSLGHDPGELFF	TGTGCCAGCAGTTTATCCCTAGGACACGATCCCGGGGAGCTGTTTTTT
-	TRBV27	-	TRBJ2-3	CASSYSDTQYF	TGTGCCAGCAGCTATTCAGATACGCAGTATTTT
TRBD2	TRBV5-1	once	TRBJ2-2	CAIWTSRFPISNTGELFF	TGCGCCATCTGGACTAGCCGGTTTCCGATTTCGAACACCGGGGAGCTGTTTTTT
-	TRBV11-2	-	TRBJ1-2	CASSVGATYGYTF	TGTGCCAGCAGCGTAGGGGCTACCTATGGCTACACCTTC
TRBD2	TRBV5-1	once	TRBJ2-3	CASNSGLAGGMGTDTQYF	TGCGCCAGCAACTCGGGACTAGCGGGAGGGATGGGCACAGATACGCAGTATTTT
TRBD1	TRBV11-3	-	TRBJ1-3	CASSPQGDNGNTIYF	TGTGCCAGCAGCCCCCAGGGGGATAATGGAAACACCATATATTTT
TRBD1	TRBV2	once	TRBJ1-2	CASRSGTGKGGYTF	TGTGCCAGCAGGTCCGGGACAGGGAAAGGCGGCTACACCTTC
-	TRBV19	few	TRBJ1-1	CASRTQGGTEAFF	TGTGCCAGTAGGACCCAGGGCGGCACTGAAGCTTTCTTT
TRBD1	TRBV29-1	-	TRBJ1-1	CSAGQVMNTEAFF	TGCAGCGCTGGACAGGTTATGAACACTGAAGCTTTCTTT
TRBD1	TRBV6-5	-	TRBJ1-2	CASSYTRTGGNYGYTF	TGTGCCAGCAGTTACACCCGGACAGGGGGCAACTATGGCTACACCTTC
-	TRBV7-9	-	TRBJ1-2	CASSDRRQTNYGYTF	TGTGCCAGCAGTGACCGACGACAGACCAACTATGGCTACACCTTC
TRBD1	TRBV18	-	TRBJ2-5	CASSPGTVQETQYF	TGTGCCAGCTCACCCGGGACAGTGCAAGAGACCCAGTACTTC
-	TRBV29-1	-	TRBJ1-2	CSVPRAGLSDYGYTF	TGCAGCGTCCCCAGGGCAGGGCTTTCCGACTATGGCTACACCTTC
-	TRBV5-4	-	TRBJ1-1	CASSEGTVNTEAFF	TGTGCCAGCAGCGAGGGGACTGTGAACACTGAAGCTTTCTTT
TRBD1	TRBV6-1	-	TRBJ1-5	CASSESQGANQPQHF	TGTGCCAGCAGTGAAAGTCAGGGGGCGAATCAGCCCCAGCATTTT
TRBD1	TRBV27	-	TRBJ1-5	CASSRQGGQPQHF	TGTGCCAGCAGCCGACAGGGTGGACAGCCCCAGCATTTT